This is a list of T cell receptor beta chains from one sample in a study of PD-L1 blockade in urothelial cancer. Measured with immunoSEQ multiplex PCR; TCRdb has only the in-frame clones, and not every one. Of 33,000 or so clones listed, roughly 80% are singletons. Here the sequenced sample was PBMCs, taken around atezolizumab (anti-PD-L1) treatment. These receptors came from a man in his 70s with urothelial cancer. Each CDR3 is given with its conserved first and last residue. Clone size is not always given. Where it is, it says once, few, many or a class for expanded clones.

size,J,V,CDR3
few,TRBJ1-2,TRBV14,CASSQVETRSYTF
.,TRBJ1-6,TRBV14,CASSQVVGGPLHF
.,TRBJ2-1,TRBV15,CATRAGTGYNEQFF
.,TRBJ1-2,TRBV28,CASSLRQGDGYTF
.,TRBJ2-7,TRBV2,CASSVLGRGGEQYF
.,TRBJ1-6,TRBV6-5,CASSPGWDSNSPLHF
.,TRBJ1-4,TRBV14,CASSHLYRGDNEKLFF
.,TRBJ2-3,TRBV7-3,CASSPSGGAGTDTQYF
.,TRBJ1-6,TRBV9,CASSVEGSPLHF
few,TRBJ1-1,TRBV21-1,CASSKATTQNTEAFF
.,TRBJ1-1,TRBV9,CASSHRGGTEAFF
.,TRBJ2-1,TRBV6-1,CASSEGVAVYNEQFF
.,TRBJ1-2,TRBV6-1,CASSELWGSSYGYTF
.,TRBJ2-5,TRBV14,CASSQNRGGETQYF
once,TRBJ1-1,TRBV2,CASSEMGGSTREAFF
.,TRBJ2-1,TRBV9,CASSVEGWGGINNEQFF
.,TRBJ1-1,TRBV4-1,CASSRGGVTEAFF
.,TRBJ1-2,TRBV7-2,CASSLIRGARYGYTF
.,TRBJ2-3,TRBV5-1,CASSLPPDTQYF
.,TRBJ2-3,TRBV7-2,CASGRSTDTQYF
.,TRBJ2-5,TRBV7-8,CASSLVPAGVGETQYF
.,TRBJ2-1,TRBV27,CASSAIGTASSYNEQFF
.,TRBJ2-3,TRBV5-6,CASSVTSGRPTDTQYF
.,TRBJ1-1,TRBV7-8,CASSSKGQANTEAFF
.,TRBJ1-2,TRBV6-5,CASKSSRGLSGYTF
once,TRBJ2-3,TRBV27,CASSSSISGVRDTQYF
.,TRBJ2-3,TRBV7-2,CASSQGQGRDTQYF
.,TRBJ2-5,TRBV5-4,CASSRTGGWETQYF
.,TRBJ1-1,TRBV30,CAWSVPTGPMNTEAFF
.,TRBJ2-1,TRBV5-1,CASSLPGVNEQFF
.,TRBJ2-1,TRBV7-2,CASSRRKSGRNNEQFF
.,TRBJ2-7,TRBV19,CASSPGDGTAEQYF
.,TRBJ2-7,TRBV5-4,CASSFSSGNYEQYF
.,TRBJ1-1,TRBV2,CASSEQGGTEAFF
.,TRBJ1-5,TRBV7-2,CASSLAAYNQPQHF
.,TRBJ2-5,TRBV30,CAWSVQGGETQYF
.,TRBJ1-1,TRBV7-9,CASSPNPGETGATEAFF
.,TRBJ2-7,TRBV7-9,CASSLGGVIDEQYF
few,TRBJ1-1,TRBV6-5,CASSYEGTGGDEAFF
.,TRBJ2-1,TRBV7-2,CASSFSGPPYNEQFF
.,TRBJ2-3,TRBV5-1,CASSLGAITDTQYF